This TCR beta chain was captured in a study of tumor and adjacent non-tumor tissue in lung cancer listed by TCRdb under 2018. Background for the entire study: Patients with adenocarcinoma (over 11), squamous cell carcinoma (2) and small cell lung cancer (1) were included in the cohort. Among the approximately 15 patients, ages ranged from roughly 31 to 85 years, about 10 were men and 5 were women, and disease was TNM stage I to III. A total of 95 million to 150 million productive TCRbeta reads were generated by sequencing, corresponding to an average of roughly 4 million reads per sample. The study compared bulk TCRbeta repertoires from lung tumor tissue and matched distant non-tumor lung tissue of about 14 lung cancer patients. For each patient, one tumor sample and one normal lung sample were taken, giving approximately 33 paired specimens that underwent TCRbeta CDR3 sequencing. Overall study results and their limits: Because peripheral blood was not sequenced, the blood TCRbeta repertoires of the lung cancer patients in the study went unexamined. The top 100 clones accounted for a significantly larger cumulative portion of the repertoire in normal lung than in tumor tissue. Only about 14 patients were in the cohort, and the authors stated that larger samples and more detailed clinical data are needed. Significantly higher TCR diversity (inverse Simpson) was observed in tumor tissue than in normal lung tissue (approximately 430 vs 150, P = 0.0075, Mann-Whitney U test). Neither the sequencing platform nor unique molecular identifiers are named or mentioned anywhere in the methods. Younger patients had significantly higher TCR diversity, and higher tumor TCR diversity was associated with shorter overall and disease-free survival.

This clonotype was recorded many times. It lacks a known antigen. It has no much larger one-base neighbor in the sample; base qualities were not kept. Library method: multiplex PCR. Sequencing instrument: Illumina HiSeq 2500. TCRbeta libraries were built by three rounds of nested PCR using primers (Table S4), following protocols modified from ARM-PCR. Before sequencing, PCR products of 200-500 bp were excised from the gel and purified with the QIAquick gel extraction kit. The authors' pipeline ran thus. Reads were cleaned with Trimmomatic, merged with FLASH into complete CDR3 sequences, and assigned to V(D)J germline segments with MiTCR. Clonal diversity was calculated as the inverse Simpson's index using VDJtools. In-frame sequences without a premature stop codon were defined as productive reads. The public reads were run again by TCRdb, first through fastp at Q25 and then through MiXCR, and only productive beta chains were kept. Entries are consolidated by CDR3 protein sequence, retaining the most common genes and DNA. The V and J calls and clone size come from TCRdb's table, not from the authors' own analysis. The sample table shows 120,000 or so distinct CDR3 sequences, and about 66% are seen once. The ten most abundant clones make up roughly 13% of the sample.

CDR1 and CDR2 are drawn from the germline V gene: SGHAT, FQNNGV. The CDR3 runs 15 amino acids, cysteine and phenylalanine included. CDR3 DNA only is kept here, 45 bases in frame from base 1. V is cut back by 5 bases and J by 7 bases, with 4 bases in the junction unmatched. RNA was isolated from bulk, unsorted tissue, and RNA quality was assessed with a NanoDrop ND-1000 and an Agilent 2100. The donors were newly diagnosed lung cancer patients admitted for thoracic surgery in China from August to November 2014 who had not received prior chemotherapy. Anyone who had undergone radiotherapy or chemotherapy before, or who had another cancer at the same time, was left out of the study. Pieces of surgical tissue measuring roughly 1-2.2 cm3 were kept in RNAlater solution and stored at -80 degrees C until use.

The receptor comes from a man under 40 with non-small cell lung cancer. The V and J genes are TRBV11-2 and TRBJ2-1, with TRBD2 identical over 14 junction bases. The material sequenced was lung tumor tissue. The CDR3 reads CASSPWTSGRNEQFF. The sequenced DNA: TGTGCCAGCAGCCCCTGGACTAGCGGGAGGAATGAGCAGTTCTTC.